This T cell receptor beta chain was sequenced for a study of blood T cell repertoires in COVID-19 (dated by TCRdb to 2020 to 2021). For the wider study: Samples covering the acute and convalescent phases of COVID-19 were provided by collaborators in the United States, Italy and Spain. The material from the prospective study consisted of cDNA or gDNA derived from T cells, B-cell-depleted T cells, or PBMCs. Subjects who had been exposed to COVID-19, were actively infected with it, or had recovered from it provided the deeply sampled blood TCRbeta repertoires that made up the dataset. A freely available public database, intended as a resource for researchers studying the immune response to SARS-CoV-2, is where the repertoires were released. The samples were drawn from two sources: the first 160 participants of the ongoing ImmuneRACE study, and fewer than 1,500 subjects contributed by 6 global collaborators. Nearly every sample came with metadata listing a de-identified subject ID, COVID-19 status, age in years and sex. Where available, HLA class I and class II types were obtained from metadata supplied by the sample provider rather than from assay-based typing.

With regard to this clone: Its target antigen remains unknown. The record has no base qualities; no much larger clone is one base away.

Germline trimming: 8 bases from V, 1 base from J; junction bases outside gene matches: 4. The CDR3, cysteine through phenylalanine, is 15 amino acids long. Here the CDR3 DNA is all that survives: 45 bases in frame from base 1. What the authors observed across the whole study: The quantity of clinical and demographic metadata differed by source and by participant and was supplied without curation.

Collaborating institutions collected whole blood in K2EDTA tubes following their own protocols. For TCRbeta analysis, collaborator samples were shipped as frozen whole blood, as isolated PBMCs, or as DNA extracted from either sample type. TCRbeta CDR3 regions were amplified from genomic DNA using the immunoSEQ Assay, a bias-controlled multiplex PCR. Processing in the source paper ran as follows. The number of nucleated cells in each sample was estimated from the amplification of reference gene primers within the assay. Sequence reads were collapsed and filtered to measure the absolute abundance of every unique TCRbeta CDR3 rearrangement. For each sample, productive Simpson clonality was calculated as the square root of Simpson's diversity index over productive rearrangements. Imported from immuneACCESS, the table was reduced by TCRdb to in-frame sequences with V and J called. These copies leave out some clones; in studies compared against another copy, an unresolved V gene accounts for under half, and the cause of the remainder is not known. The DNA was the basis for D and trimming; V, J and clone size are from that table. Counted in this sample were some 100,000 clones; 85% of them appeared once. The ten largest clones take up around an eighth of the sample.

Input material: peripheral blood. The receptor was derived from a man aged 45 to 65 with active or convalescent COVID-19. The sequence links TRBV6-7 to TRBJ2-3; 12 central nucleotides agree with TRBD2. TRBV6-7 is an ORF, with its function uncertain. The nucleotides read TGTGCCAGCGGGACTAGCGGGCCCTGCACAGATACGCAGTATTTT. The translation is CASGTSGPCTDTQYF.